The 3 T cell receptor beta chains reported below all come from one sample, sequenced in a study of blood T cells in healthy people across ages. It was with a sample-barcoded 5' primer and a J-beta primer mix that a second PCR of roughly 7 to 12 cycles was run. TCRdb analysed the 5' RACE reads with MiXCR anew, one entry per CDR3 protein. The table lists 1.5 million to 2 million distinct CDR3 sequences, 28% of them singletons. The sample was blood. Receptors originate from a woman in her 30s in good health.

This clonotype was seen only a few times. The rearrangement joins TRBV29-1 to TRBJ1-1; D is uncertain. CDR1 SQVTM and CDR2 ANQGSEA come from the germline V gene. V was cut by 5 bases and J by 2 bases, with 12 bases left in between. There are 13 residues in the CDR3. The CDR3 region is CSVSPGVNTEAFF. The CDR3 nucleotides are TGCAGCGTTTCGCCAGGAGTAAACACTGAAGCTTTCTTT.

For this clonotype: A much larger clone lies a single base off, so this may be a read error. The CDR3 DNA reads as TGTGCCAGCAGTCCCGGGCAGGGAGGGTCTGGGGCCAACGTCCGGACTTTC. Its translation: CASSPGQGGSGANVRTF. The chain employs TRBV12-3 or TRBV12-4 and TRBJ2-6; 7 nucleotides line up with TRBD2. The CDR3 has 17 residues.

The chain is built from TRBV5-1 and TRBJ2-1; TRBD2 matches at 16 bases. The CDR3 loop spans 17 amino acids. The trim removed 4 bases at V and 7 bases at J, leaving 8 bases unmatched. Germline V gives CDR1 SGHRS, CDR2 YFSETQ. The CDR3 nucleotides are TGCGCCAGCAGCGCGACCCCGGGACTAGCGGGGGGGAATGAGCAGTTCTTC. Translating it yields CASSATPGLAGGNEQFF.